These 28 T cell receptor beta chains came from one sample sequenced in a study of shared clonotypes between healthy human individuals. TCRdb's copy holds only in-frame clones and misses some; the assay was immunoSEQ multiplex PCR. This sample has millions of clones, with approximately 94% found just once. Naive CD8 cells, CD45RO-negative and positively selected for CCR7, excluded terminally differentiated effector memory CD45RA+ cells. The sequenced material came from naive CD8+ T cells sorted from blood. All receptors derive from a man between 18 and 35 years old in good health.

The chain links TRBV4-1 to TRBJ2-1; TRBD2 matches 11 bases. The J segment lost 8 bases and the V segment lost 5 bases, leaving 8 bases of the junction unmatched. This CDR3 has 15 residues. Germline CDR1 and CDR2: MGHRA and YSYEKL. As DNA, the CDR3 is TGCGCCAGCAGCTCCGACCGGACTAGCGGGTATGAGCAGTTCTTC. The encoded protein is CASSSDRTSGYEQFF.

The CDR3 DNA reads TGTGCCAGCAGCTTGGGTTACAGACCACTAACCGAGAATCAGCCCCAGCATTTT. It encodes CASSLGYRPLTENQPQHF. The J gene is TRBJ1-5, the V gene TRBV5-8; D is unclear. This CDR3 has 18 amino acids. The germline CDR1 and CDR2 sequences are SGHTS and YDEGEE. V was pared by 0 bases and J by 4 bases, with 20 bases between.

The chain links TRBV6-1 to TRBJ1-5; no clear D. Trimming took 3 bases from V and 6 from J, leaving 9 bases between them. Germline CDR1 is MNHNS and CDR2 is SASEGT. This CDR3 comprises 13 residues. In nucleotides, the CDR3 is TGTGCCAGCAGTGAGGAGGGCAGTCAGCCCCAGCATTTT. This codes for CASSEEGSQPQHF.

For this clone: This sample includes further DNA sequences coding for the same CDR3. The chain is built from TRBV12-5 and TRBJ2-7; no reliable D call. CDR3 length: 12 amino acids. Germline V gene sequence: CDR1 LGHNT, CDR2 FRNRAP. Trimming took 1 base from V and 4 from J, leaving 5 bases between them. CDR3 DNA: TGTGCTAGTGGTTTGGGGGATTACGAGCAGTACTTC. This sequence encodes CASGLGDYEQYF.

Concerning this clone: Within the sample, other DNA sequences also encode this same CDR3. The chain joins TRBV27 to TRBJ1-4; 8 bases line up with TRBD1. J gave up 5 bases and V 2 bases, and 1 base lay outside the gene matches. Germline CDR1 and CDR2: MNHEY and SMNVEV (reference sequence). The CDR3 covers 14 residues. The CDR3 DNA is TGTGCCAGCAGTTTACAGGGGGCAAATGAAAAACTGTTTTTT. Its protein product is CASSLQGANEKLFF.

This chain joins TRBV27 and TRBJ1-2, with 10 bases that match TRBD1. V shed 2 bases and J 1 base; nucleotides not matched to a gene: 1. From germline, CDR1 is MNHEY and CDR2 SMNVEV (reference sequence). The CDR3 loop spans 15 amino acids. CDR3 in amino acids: CASSLGTGDNYGYTF. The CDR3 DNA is TGTGCCAGCAGTTTAGGGACAGGGGATAACTATGGCTACACCTTC.

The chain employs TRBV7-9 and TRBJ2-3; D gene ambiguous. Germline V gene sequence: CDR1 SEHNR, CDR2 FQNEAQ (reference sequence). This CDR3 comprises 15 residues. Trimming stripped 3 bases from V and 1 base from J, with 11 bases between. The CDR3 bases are TGTGCCAGCAGCTTCCCCAATGACGGCACAGATACGCAGTATTTT. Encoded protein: CASSFPNDGTDTQYF.

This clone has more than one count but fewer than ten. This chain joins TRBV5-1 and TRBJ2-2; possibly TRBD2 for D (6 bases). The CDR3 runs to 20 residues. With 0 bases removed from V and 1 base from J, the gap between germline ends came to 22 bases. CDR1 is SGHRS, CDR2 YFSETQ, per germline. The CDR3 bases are TGCGCCAGCAGCTTGGAAGGAGGGTTCGCAACGATTGGGAACACCGGGGAGCTGTTTTTT. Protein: CASSLEGGFATIGNTGELFF. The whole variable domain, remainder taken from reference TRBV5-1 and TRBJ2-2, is KAGVTQTPRYLIKTRGQQVTLSCSPISGHRSVSWYQQTPGQGLQFLFEYFSETQRNKGNFPGRFSGRQFSNSRSEMNVSTLELGDSALYLCASSLEGGFATIGNTGELFFGEGSRLTVL.

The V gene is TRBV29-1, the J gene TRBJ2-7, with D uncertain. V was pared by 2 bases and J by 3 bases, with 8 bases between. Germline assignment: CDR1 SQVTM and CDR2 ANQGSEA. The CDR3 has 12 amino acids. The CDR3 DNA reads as TGCAGCGTTGAATTCCAGGACTACGAGCAGTACTTC. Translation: CSVEFQDYEQYF.

CDR3 amino acids: CAIGTGLEQPQHF. The DNA of the CDR3 is TGTGCCATCGGCACAGGGCTCGAGCAGCCCCAGCATTTT. The rearrangement links TRBV10-3 to TRBJ1-5; perhaps TRBD1 as D (6 bases). Deletions cut 8 bases from V and 7 bases from J, with 15 bases between. The CDR3 sequence is 13 residues long. The germline CDR1 and CDR2 sequences are ENHRY and SYGVKD.

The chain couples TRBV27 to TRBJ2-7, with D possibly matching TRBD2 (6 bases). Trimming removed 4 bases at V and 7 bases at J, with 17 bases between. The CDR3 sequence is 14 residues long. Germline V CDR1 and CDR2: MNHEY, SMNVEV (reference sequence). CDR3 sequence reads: CASSYSPAGNEQYF. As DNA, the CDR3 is TGTGCCAGCAGTTACTCTCCGGCGGGGAATGAGCAGTACTTC.

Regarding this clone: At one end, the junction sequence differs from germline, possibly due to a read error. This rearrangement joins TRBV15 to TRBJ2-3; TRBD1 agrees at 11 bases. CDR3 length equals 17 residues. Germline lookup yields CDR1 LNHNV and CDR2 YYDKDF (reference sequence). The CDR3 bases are TGTGCCACCAGTAGAGATTGGACAGGGGGCGCAGCAGATACGCAGTATTTT. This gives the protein CATSRDWTGGAADTQYF.

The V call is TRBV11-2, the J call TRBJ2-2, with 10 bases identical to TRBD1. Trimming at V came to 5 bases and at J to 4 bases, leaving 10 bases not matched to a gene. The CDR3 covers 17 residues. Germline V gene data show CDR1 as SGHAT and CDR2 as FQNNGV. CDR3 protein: CASSPSGTGAFTGELFF. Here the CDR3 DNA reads TGTGCCAGCAGCCCTTCCGGGACAGGGGCCTTCACCGGGGAGCTGTTTTTT.

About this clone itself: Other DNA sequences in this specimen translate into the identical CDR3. The CDR3 DNA follows: TGTGCCAGCAGTTTTGGTACGGGGGTCGGGGAGCTGTTTTTT. It translates to CASSFGTGVGELFF. The chain employs TRBV27 and TRBJ2-2; D is perhaps TRBD2 (6 bases). CDR1 is MNHEY, CDR2 SMNVEV, per germline (reference sequence). Trimming removed 3 bases from V and 7 bases from J, with 12 bases in between. This CDR3 has 14 amino acids.

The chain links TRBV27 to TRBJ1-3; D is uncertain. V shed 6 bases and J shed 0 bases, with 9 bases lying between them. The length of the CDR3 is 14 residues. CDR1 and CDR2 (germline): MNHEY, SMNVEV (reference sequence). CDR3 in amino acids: CASSLTSSGNTIYF. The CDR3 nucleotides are TGTGCCAGCAGCTTAACTAGCTCTGGAAACACCATATATTTT.

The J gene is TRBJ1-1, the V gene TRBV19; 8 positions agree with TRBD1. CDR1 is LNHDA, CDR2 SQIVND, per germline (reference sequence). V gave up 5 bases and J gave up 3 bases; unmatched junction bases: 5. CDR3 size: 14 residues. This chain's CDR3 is CASSETGADTEAFF. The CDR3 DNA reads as TGTGCCAGTAGTGAGACAGGGGCCGACACTGAAGCTTTCTTT.

This CDR3 reads CASSSYSGGSTDTQYF. The CDR3 DNA reads TGCGCCAGCAGCTCTTATAGCGGGGGTAGCACAGATACGCAGTATTTT. The rearrangement uses TRBV5-1 and TRBJ2-3; TRBD2 aligns across 9 bases. After removal of 3 bases from V and 0 bases from J, the junction contained 5 bases not matched to a gene. The CDR3 is 16 amino acids. Germline assignment: CDR1 SGHRS and CDR2 YFSETQ.

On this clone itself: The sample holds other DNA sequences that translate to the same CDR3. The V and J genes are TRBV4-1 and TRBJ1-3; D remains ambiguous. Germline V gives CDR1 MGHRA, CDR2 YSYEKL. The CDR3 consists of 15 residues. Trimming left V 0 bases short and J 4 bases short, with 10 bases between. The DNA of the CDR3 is TGCGCCAGCAGCCAAGATGGACGTTCCGGAAACACCATATATTTT. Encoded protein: CASSQDGRSGNTIYF.

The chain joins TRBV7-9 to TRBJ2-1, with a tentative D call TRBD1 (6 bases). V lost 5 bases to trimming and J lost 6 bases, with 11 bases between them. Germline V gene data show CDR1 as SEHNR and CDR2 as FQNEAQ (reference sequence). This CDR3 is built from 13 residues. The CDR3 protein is CASSSPTGNEQFF. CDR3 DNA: TGTGCCAGCAGCAGCCCGACAGGCAATGAGCAGTTCTTC. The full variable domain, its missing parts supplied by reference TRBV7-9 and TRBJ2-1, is DTGVSQNPRHKITKRGQNVTFRCDPISEHNRLYWYRQTLGQGPEFLTYFQNEAQLEKSRLLSDRFSAERPKGSFSTLEIQRTEQGDSAMYLCASSSPTGNEQFFGPGTRLTVL.

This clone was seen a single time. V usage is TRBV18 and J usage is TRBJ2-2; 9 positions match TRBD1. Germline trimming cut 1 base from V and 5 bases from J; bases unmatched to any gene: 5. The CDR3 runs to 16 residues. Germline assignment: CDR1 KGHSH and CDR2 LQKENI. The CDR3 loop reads CASSPRDRGVTGELFF. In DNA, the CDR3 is TGTGCCAGCTCACCACGAGACAGGGGGGTAACCGGGGAGCTGTTTTTT.

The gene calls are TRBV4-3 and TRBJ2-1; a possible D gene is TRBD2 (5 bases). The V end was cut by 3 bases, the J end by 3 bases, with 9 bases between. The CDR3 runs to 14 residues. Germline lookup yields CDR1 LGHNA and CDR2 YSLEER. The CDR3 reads CASSHAEGYNEQFF. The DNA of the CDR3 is TGCGCCAGCAGCCACGCTGAGGGCTACAATGAGCAGTTCTTC.

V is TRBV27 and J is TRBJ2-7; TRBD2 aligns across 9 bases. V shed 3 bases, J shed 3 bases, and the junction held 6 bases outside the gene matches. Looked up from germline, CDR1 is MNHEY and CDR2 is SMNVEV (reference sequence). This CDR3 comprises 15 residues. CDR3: CASSFGLAGLYEQYF. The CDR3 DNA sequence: TGTGCCAGCAGTTTTGGTCTAGCGGGACTCTACGAGCAGTACTTC.

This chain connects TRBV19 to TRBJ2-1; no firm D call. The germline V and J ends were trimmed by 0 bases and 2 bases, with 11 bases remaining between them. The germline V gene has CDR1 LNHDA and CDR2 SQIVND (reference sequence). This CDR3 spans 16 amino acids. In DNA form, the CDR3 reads TGTGCCAGTAGTATAGACCCCCCCGTCACCTACAATGAGCAGTTCTTC. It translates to CASSIDPPVTYNEQFF.

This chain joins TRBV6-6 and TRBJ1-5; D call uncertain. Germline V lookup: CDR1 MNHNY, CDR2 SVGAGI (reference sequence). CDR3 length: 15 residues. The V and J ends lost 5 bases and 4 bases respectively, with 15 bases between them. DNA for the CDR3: TGTGCCAGCAGTGGTTCGCCAGGTTTAAATCAGCCCCAGCATTTT. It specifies CASSGSPGLNQPQHF.

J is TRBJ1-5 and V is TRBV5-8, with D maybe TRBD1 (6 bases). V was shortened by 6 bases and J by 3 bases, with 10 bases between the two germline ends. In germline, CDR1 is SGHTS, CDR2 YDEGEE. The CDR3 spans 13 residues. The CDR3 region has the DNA TGTGCCAGCAACAGGGAGGTCAATCAGCCCCAGCATTTT. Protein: CASNREVNQPQHF.

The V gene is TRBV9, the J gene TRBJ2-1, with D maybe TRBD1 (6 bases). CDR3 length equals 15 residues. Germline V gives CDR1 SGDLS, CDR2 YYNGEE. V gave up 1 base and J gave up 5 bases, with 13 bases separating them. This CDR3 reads CASSVSQGPHNEQFF. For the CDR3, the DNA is TGTGCCAGCAGCGTATCCCAGGGGCCACACAATGAGCAGTTCTTC.

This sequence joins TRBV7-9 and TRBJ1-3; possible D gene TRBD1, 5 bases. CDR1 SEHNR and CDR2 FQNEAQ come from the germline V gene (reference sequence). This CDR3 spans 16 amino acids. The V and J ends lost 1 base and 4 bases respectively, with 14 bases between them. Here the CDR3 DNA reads TGTGCCAGCAGCTTAGGGCCGCGGGGCAGGGGAAACACCATATATTTT. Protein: CASSLGPRGRGNTIYF.

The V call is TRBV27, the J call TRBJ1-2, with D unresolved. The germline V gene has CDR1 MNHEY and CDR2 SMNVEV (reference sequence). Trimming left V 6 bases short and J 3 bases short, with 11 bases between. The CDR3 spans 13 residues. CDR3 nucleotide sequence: TGTGCCAGCAGGTCCTTGGCAGACTATGGCTACACCTTC. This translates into CASRSLADYGYTF.